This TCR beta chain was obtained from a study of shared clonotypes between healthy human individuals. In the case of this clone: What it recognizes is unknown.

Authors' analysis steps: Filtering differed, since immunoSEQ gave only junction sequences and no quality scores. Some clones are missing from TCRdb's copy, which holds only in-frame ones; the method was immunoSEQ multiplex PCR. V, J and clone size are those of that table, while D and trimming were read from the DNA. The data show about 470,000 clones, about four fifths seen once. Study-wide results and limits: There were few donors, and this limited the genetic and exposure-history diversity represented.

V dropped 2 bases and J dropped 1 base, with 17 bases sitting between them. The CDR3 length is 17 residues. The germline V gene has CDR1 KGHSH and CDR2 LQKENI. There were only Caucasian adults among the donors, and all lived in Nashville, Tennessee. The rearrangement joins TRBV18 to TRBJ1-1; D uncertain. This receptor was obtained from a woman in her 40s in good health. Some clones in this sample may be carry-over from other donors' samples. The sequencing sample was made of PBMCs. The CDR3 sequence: CASSPIGIGRGNTEAFF. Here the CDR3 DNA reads TGTGCCAGCTCACCAATTGGGATAGGACGAGGGAACACTGAAGCTTTCTTT.